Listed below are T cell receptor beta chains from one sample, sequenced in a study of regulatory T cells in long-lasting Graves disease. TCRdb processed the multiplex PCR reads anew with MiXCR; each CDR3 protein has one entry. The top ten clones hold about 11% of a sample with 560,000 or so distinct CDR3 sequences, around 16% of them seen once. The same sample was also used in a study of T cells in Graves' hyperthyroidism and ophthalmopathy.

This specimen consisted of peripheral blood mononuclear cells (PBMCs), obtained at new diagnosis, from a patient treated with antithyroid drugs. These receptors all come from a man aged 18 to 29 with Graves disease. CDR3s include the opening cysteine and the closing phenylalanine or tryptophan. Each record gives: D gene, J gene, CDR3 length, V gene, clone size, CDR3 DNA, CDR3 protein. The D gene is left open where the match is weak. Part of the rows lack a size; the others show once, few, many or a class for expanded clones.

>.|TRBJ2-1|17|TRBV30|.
TGTGCCTGGAGTGTACTGGCCGGCAGGGGAGTCAGGAATGAGCAGTTCTTC
CAWSVLAGRGVRNEQFF
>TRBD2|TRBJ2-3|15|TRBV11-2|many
TGTGCCAGCAGCGCACTAGCGGGAGGCTTAGATACGCAGTATTTT
CASSALAGGLDTQYF
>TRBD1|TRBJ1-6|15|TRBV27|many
TGTGCCAGCAGTTTACGGACAGGGGGGAATTCACCCCTCCACTTT
CASSLRTGGNSPLHF
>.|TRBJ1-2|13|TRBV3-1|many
TGTGCCAGCAGGCCGACAGCTAACTATGGCTACACCTTC
CASRPTANYGYTF
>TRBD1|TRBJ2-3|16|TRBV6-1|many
TGTGCCAGCAGTGAACGCAGGGGGACCTTCACAGATACGCAGTATTTT
CASSERRGTFTDTQYF
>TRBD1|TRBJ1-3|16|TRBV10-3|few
TGTGCCATCAGTGATGTCGGGACAGGGGCCGGAAACACCATATATTTT
CAISDVGTGAGNTIYF
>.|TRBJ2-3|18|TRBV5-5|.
TGTGCCAGCAGCTCGAGACGTGGAAGGGACATTAGCACAGATACGCAGTATTTT
CASSSRRGRDISTDTQYF
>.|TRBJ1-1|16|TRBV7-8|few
TGTGCCAGCAGCTTCGGGGAGGGACACACCAACACTGAAGCTTTCTTT
CASSFGEGHTNTEAFF
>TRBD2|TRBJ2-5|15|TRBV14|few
TGTGCCAGCAGCCCCGGACTAGGAGGATGGGAGACCCAGTACTTC
CASSPGLGGWETQYF
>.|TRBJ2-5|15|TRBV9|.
TGTGCCAGCAGCGTAGGTCCAGGCCGTGGGGAGACCCAGTACTTC
CASSVGPGRGETQYF
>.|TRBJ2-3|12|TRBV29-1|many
TGCAGCGTTAGCGCCATCACAGATACGCAGTATTTT
CSVSAITDTQYF
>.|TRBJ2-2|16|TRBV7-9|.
TGTGCCAGCAGCTTAGGGACTTTAAAGAACACCGGGGAGCTGTTTTTT
CASSLGTLKNTGELFF
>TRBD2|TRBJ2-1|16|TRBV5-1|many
TGCGCCAGCAGCTTTGGACTAGCGGGAACCCTAAATGAGCAGTTCTTC
CASSFGLAGTLNEQFF
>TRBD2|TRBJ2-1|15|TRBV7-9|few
TGTGCCAGCAGCTTAGCGAGTAGCGGGGGCAATGAGCAGTTCTTC
CASSLASSGGNEQFF
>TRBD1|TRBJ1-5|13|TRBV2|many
TGTGCCAGCAGTCTCGACAGGGTTCAGCCCCAGCATTTT
CASSLDRVQPQHF
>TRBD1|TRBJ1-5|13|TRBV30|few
TGTGCCTGGAGCGGACAGGGCCATCAGCCCCAGCATTTT
CAWSGQGHQPQHF
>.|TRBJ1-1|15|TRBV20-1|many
TGCAGTGCTAGGCCGGGCCGACGTGAGGACACTGAAGCTTTCTTT
CSARPGRREDTEAFF
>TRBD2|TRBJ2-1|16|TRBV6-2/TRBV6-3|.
TGTGCCAGCAGTATAGCGGGAGAAGGCTCCTACAATGAGCAGTTCTTC
CASSIAGEGSYNEQFF
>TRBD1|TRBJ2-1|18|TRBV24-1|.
TGTGCCACCAGTGATTACCGGGACAGGGATTCCCGCTACAATGAGCAGTTCTTC
CATSDYRDRDSRYNEQFF
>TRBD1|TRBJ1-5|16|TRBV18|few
TGTGCCAGCTCACTCCGGACAGGGGATAGCAATCAGCCCCAGCATTTT
CASSLRTGDSNQPQHF
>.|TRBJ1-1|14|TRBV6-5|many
TGTGCCAGCAGTTGGGCCGAGAAGAACACTGAAGCTTTCTTT
CASSWAEKNTEAFF
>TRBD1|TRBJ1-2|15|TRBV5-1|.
TGCGCCAGCAGCGTACAGGGGGCATTTATGAATGGCTACACCTTC
CASSVQGAFMNGYTF
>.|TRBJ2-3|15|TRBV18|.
TGTGCCAGCTCACCAGACAGTCCCTTGACAGATACGCAGTATTTT
CASSPDSPLTDTQYF
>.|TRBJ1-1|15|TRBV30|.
TGTGCCTGGAGTGTACGTGGACGTTCGAACACTGAAGCTTTCTTT
CAWSVRGRSNTEAFF
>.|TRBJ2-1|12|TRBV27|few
TGTGCCAGCAGTCCACAGAACAATGAGCAGTTCTTC
CASSPQNNEQFF
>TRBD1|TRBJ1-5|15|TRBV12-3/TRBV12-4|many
TGTGCCAGCAGTTTTGGGACAGGCCTCAATCAGCCCCAGCATTTT
CASSFGTGLNQPQHF
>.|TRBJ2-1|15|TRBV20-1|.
TGCAGTGCTCTTACTCCGGTTAGTGAGTACAATGAGCAGTTCTTC
CSALTPVSEYNEQFF
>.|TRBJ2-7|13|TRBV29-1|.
TGCAGCGCCGGGACAACAAGCTCCTACGAGCAGCACTTC
CSAGTTSSYEQHF
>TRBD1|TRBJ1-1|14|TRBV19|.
TGTGCCAGTAGTATTAAACAGGGGGTGACAGAAGCTTTCTTT
CASSIKQGVTEAFF
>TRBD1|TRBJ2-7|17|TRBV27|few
TGTGCCAGCAGTTTATCTCGGTGGGACAGGGATGGCTACGAGCAGTACTTC
CASSLSRWDRDGYEQYF
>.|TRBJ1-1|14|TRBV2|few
TGTGCCAGCAGATCCGGACGGCTGAACACTGAAGCTTTCTTT
CASRSGRLNTEAFF
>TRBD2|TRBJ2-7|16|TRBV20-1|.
TGCAGTGGTCCCCCCGTCGCTAGCGGGGAATCCTACGAGCAGTACTTC
CSGPPVASGESYEQYF
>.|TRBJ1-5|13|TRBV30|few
TGTGCCTGGAGTCTGAGTGCTCATCAGCCCCAGCATTTT
CAWSLSAHQPQHF
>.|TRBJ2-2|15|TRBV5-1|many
TGCGCCAGCAGCTTAGTCGGGGGGAACACCGGGGAGCTGTTTTTT
CASSLVGGNTGELFF
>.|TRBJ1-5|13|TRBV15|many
TGTGCCACATCGACAGGAGACGCTCAGCCCCAGCATTTT
CATSTGDAQPQHF
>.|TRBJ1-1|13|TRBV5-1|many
TGCGCCAGCAGCACTGTGTCCCGAAATGAAGCTTTCTTT
CASSTVSRNEAFF
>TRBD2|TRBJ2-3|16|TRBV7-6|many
TGTGCCAGCAGCTTAGCGGCAGCGGGAGGGACCGATACGCAGTATTTT
CASSLAAAGGTDTQYF
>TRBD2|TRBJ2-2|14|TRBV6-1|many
TGTGCCACCCGCTGGGGGGGGAACACCGGGGAGCTGTTTTTT
CATRWGGNTGELFF
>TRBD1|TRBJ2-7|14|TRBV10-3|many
TGTGCCACCAGGACAGGGATTAGCTCCTACGAGCAGTACTTC
CATRTGISSYEQYF
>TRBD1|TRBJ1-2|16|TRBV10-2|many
TGCGCCAGCAGTGAGTCCCTTTCCGGGACAGGCTATGGCTACACCTTC
CASSESLSGTGYGYTF
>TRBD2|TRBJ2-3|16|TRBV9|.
TGTGCCAGCAGCGTAGCGGCTAGCGGGAGTCGAGATACGCAGTATTTT
CASSVAASGSRDTQYF
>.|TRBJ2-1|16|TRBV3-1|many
TGTGCCAGCAGCCAAAGGTTAGGGGGGAATTACAATGAGCAGTTCTTC
CASSQRLGGNYNEQFF
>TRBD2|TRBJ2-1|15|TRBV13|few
TGTGCCAGCAGCTCCCTAGCGGTCTCCTACAATGAGCAGTTCTTC
CASSSLAVSYNEQFF
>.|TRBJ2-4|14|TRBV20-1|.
TGCAGTGCCTCCTCAGGGAGTGGCAAAAACATTCAGTACTTC
CSASSGSGKNIQYF
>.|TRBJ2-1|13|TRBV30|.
TGTGCCTGGAGCACGTACTCCTACAATGAGCAGTTCTTC
CAWSTYSYNEQFF
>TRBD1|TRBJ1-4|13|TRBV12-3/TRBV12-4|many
TGTGCCAGCAGCGGAGACAGGGGGGAAAAACTGTTTTTT
CASSGDRGEKLFF
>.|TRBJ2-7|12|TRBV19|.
TGTGCCAGTAGTACTTTTGGGAACGAGCAGTACTTC
CASSTFGNEQYF
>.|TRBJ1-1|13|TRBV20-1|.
TGCAGTGCTCTACGGGACACGAACACTGAAGCTTTCTTT
CSALRDTNTEAFF
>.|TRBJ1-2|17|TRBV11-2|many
TGTGCCAGCAGACATGTGGCCGTCGGGGGAAGGAACTATGGCTACACCTTC
CASRHVAVGGRNYGYTF
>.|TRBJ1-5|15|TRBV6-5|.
TGTGCCAGCAGTTGGGCCCGGGGTGGCAATCAGCCCCAGCATTTT
CASSWARGGNQPQHF
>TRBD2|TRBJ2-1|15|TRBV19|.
TGTGCCAGTAGTATGCTAGCGGGAGGGGGCAATGAGCAGTTCTTC
CASSMLAGGGNEQFF
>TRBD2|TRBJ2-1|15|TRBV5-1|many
TGCGCCAGCAGTTTTACTAGCGGGAGATACAATGAGCAGTTCTTC
CASSFTSGRYNEQFF
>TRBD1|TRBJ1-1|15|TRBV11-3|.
TGTGCCAGCAGCACAGGCGGGACAGCGAACACTGAAGCTTTCTTT
CASSTGGTANTEAFF
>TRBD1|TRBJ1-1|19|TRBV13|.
TGTGCCAGCAGCTCCAGCACCGGACAGGGACGGATCATGAACACTGAAGCTTTCTTT
CASSSSTGQGRIMNTEAFF
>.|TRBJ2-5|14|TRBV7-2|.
TGTGCCAGCAGCTTAGCGGAGTACCAAGAGACCCAGTACTTC
CASSLAEYQETQYF
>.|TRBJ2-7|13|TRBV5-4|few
TGTGCCAGCAGCTCCGGTGCCGGCTACGAGCAGTACTTC
CASSSGAGYEQYF
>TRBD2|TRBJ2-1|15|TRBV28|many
TGTGCCAGCAGTTTATCGACTAGCGGGAGTGGCATGCAGTTCTTC
CASSLSTSGSGMQFF